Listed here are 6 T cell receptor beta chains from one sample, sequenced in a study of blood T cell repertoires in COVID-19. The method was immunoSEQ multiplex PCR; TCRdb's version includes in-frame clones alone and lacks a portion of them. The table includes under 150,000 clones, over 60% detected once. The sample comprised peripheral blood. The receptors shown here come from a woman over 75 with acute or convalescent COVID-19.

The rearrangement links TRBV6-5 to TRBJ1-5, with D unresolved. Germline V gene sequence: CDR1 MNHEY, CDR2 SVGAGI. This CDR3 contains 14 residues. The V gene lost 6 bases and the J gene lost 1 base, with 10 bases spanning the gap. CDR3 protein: CASRETRSNQPQHF. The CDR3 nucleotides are TGTGCCAGCAGAGAGACGCGGAGCAATCAGCCCCAGCATTTT.

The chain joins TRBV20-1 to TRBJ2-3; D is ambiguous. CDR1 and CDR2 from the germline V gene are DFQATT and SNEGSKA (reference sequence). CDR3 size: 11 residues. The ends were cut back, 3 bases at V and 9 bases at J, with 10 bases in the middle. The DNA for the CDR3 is TGCAGTGCTAGGATTTTCCAGACGCAGTATTTT. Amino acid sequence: CSARIFQTQYF.

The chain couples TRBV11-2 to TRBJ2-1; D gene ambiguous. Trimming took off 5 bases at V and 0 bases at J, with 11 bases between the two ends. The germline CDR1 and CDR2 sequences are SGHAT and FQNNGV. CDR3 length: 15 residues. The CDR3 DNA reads TGTGCCAGCAGCCCTCTCTTCAGCTCCTACAATGAGCAGTTCTTC. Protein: CASSPLFSSYNEQFF. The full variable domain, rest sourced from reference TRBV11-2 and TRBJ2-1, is EAGVAQSPRYKIIEKRQSVAFWCNPISGHATLYWYQQILGQGPKLLIQFQNNGVVDDSQLPKDRFSAERLKGVDSTLKIQPAKLEDSAVYLCASSPLFSSYNEQFFGPGTRLTVL.

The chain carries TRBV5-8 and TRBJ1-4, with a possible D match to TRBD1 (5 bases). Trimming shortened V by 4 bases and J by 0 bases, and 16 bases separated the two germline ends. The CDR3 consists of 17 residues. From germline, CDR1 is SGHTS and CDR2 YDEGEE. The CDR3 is CASSLGVAGTTNEKLFF. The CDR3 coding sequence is TGTGCCAGCAGCCTAGGGGTAGCTGGAACAACTAATGAAAAACTGTTTTTT.

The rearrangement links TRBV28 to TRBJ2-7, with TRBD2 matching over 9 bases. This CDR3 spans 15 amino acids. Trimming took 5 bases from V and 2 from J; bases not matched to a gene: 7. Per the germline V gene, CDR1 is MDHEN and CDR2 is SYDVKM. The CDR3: CASSLSGRPPYEQYF. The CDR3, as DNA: TGTGCCAGCAGTCTCAGCGGGAGGCCGCCCTACGAGCAGTACTTC.

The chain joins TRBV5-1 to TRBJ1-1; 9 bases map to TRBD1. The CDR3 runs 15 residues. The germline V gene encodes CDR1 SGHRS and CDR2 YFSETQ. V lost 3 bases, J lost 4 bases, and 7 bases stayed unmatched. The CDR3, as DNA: TGCGCCAGCAGCTCAACCCTACAGGGGGCCACTGAAGCTTTCTTT. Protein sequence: CASSSTLQGATEAFF.